This entry describes one T cell receptor (beta chain). The CDR3 consists of 16 residues. The V gene end was trimmed by 2 bases and the J gene end by 5 bases; junction bases not matched to a gene: 12. Germline lookup yields CDR1 KGHSH and CDR2 LQKENI. The data were obtained in a study of OX40 agonist ivuxolimab in advanced cancers. The assay was immunoSEQ multiplex PCR, and TCRdb's table has in-frame clones only and misses some. Of fewer than 20,000 clones in the sample, about 86% are singletons; the top ten hold nearly 20%. The sample in question was CD4+ or CD8+ T cells sorted from blood, obtained in a trial of the OX40 agonist ivuxolimab. V gene TRBV18 combines with J gene TRBJ2-7; 7 bases map to TRBD1. This clonotype was sampled from an adult with an advanced solid tumor such as melanoma, head and neck, liver or kidney cancer. The CDR3 loop is CASSPGPDRVIDEQYF. CDR3 coding DNA: TGTGCCAGCTCACCAGGCCCCGACAGGGTTATCGACGAGCAGTACTTC.